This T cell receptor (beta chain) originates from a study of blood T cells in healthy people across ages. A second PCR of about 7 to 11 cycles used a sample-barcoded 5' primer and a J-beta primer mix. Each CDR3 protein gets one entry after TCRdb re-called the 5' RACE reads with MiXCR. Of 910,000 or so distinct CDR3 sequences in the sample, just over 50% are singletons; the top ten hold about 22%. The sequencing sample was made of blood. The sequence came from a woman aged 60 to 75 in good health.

CDR3: CASKDWPRNQPQHF. CDR3 bases: TGTGCCAGCAAGGATTGGCCCCGCAATCAGCCCCAGCATTTT. The V and J genes are TRBV2 and TRBJ1-5; D is uncertain. The CDR3 has 14 amino acids. Germline lookup yields CDR1 SNHLY and CDR2 FYNNEI. V gave up 7 bases and J gave up 2 bases, with 12 bases separating them.